This T cell receptor beta chain appears in the sequencing data of a study of shared clonotypes between healthy human individuals. As to this clone: In the same sample, other DNA sequences code for this CDR3.

Here immunoSEQ multiplex PCR was the method, and the copy in TCRdb shows in-frame clones only, minus some. The sample lists more than 1,200,000 clones; about 98.5% were seen once. V lost 1 base to trimming and J lost 0 bases, with 11 bases between them. Germline CDR1 and CDR2: SGHRS and YFSETQ. There are 15 residues in the CDR3. The J gene is TRBJ2-7, the V gene TRBV5-1, with D possibly being TRBD1 (5 bases). Sequenced sample: naive CD4+ T cells sorted from blood. The sample's subset: CD45RA+ positively selected. This TCR was recovered from a man aged 30 to 45 in good health. The CDR3 protein is CASSLQGTSSYEQYF. DNA of the CDR3: TGCGCCAGCAGCTTGCAGGGCACAAGCTCCTACGAGCAGTACTTC.